These 5 T cell receptor beta chains came from one sample sequenced in a study of blood T cell repertoires in COVID-19. The data were produced by immunoSEQ multiplex PCR, yet TCRdb's version contains in-frame clones alone and is incomplete. The table shows about 110,000 clones, with just over 70% occurring only once. The sample was peripheral blood. These receptors were collected from a middle-aged woman with acute or convalescent COVID-19.

The gene calls are TRBV30 and TRBJ2-1; 10 nucleotides line up with TRBD2. CDR1 GTSNPN and CDR2 SVGIG come from the germline V gene (reference sequence). Trimming at V came to 4 bases and at J to 5 bases, leaving 5 bases not matched to a gene. The CDR3 has 14 residues. The DNA for the CDR3 is TGTGCCTGGAATGGACTAGCGGCTCACAATGAGCAGTTCTTC. It translates to CAWNGLAAHNEQFF.

The gene calls are TRBV18 and TRBJ2-5; TRBD2 agrees at 10 bases. With 8 bases clipped from V and 5 bases from J, the junction kept 8 bases outside the gene matches. This CDR3 region has 14 residues. Germline V gives CDR1 KGHSH, CDR2 LQKENI. CDR3 amino acids: CASTERGGRETQYF. For the CDR3, the DNA is TGTGCCAGCACGGAGCGGGGGGGCCGTGAGACCCAGTACTTC.

The genes are TRBV13 and TRBJ1-1; D possibly corresponds to TRBD1 (5 bases). Trimming removed 3 bases from V and 0 bases from J, with 8 bases in between. The CDR3 extends over 14 amino acids. Germline V gene lookup returns CDR1 PRHDT and CDR2 FYEKMQ (reference sequence). The CDR3 DNA is TGTGCCAGCAGCTTTGGGGGGTTGAACACTGAAGCTTTCTTT. Protein sequence: CASSFGGLNTEAFF. The variable domain in full, completed from reference TRBV13 and TRBJ1-1, reads AAGVIQSPRHLIKEKRETATLKCYPIPRHDTVYWYQQGPGQDPQFLISFYEKMQSDKGSIPDRFSAQQFSDYHSELNMSSLELGDSALYFCASSFGGLNTEAFFGQGTRLTVV.

The chain is built from TRBV4-3 and TRBJ2-2; TRBD2 is a possible D gene (5 bases). This CDR3 comprises 19 residues. V lost 0 bases and J lost 1, with 18 bases in between. CDR1 LGHNA and CDR2 YSLEER come from the germline V gene. CDR3 nucleotide sequence: TGCGCCAGCAGCCAAGAACCACATGAACGGGGTTGGAACACCGGGGAGCTGTTTTTT. Translating gives CASSQEPHERGWNTGELFF.

V and J are TRBV30 and TRBJ1-3; perhaps TRBD1 as D (6 bases). Trimming removed 5 bases from V and 0 bases from J, with 8 bases in between. This CDR3 comprises 13 residues. Germline V lookup: CDR1 GTSNPN, CDR2 SVGIG (reference sequence). The CDR3 nucleotides are TGTGCCTGGCACAGGGACTCTGGAAACACCATATATTTT. Translated, it gives CAWHRDSGNTIYF.